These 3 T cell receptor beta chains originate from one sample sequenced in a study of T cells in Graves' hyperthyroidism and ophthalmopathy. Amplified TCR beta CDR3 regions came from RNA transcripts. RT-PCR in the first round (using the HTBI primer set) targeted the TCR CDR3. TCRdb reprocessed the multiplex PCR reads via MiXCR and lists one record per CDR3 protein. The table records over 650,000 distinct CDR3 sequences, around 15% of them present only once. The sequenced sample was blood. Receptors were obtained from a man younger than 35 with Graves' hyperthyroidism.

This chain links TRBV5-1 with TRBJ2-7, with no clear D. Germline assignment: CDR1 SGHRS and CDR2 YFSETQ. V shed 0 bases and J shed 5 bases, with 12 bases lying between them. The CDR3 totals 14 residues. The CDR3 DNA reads TGCGCCAGCAGCTTGGCAGATACCATCAACGAGCAGTACTTC. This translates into CASSLADTINEQYF.

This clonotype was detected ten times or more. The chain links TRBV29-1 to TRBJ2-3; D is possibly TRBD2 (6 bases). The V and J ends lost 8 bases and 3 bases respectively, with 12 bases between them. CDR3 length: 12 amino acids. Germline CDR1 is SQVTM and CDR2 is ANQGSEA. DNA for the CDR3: TGCAGCTCTGGGAGCGGGACAGATACGCAGTATTTT. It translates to CSSGSGTDTQYF.

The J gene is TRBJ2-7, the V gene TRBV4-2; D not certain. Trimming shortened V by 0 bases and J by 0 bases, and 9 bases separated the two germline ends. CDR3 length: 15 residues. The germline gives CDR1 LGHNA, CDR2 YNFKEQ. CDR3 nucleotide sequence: TGTGCCAGCAGCCAAGAGGGCAGTAGCTCCTACGAGCAGTACTTC. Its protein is CASSQEGSSSYEQYF.